This T cell receptor beta chain was sequenced during a study of shared clonotypes between healthy human individuals. The CDR3 covers 18 residues. With 3 bases clipped from V and 5 bases from J, the junction kept 18 bases outside the gene matches. CDR1 and CDR2 from the germline V gene are MNHEY and SMNVEV (reference sequence). Template for every sorted-subset replicate PCR totaled 150 to 250 ng DNA, roughly 30,000 T cell genomes. Using immunoSEQ multiplex PCR, the repertoire was profiled, and TCRdb retains in-frame clones only, with some absent. Altogether over a million clones are present, 95% to 97% being singletons, with the ten largest covering about 1.2%. About this clone: Its matching antigen is unknown.

Study conclusions and caveats: Generation of non-shared clonotypes was less probable than generation of clonotypes shared by all four donors.

Sequencing was done on a sample of naive CD4+ T cells sorted from blood. Subset of the sample: CD45RA+ positively selected. The receptor comes from a young man in good health. The chain links TRBV27 to TRBJ1-1; TRBD1 matches 7 bases. The CDR3 bases are TGTGCCAGCAGTTTTGCCACCCCAACAGGGGAGATAAAGACTGAAGCTTTCTTT. The encoded protein is CASSFATPTGEIKTEAFF.